This entry concerns a single TCR beta chain. Its matching antigen is unknown. TCRdb re-called the 5' RACE reads; one entry per CDR3 protein, DNA not given. This sample's clone table lists 300,000 to 500,000 distinct CDR3 sequences. The record originates from a study of T cells expressing NK-cell markers. Study information: From sorted CD3+CD56+NKG2C+, CD3+CD56+NKG2C- and CD3+CD56-NKG2C+ T cells came the TCR beta repertoires. Seven of the eight sequenced donors were classified as HCMV-seropositive, and one was classified as seronegative.

The CDR3 length is 14 residues. Germline V lookup: CDR1 SGHDT, CDR2 YYEEEE. Study-wide results and limits: Of the CD8+ T cells in about 6 donors, roughly 1.0-7.5% belonged to dominant NKG2C+ clonotypes.

This sequence joins TRBV5-6 and TRBJ2-7. The sequence was collected from a woman aged 50 to 60 in good health. The sample comprised blood T cells: a sorted CD56 or NKG2C T cell subset, CD4+ or CD8+ T cells, or bulk PBMC T cells (not recorded which). The CDR3 loop reads CASSPRLKRSEQYF.